This T cell receptor beta chain came from a study of OX40 agonist ivuxolimab in advanced cancers. Background on the study: Cohort: approximately 79% men, mean age about 60, aged roughly 20 to 79. Study conclusions and caveats: Patients with a partial response at 0.1-3.0 mg/kg had among the lowest clonal expansion.

With regard to this clone: What it binds is unknown.

TCRdb's table, derived via immunoSEQ multiplex PCR, lists solely in-frame clones and lacks some. The sample contains about 73,000 clones, about nine tenths of which appear only once. Blood sampling took place at baseline, cycle 4 day 1, and cycle 7 day 1. The material sequenced was CD4+ or CD8+ T cells sorted from blood, taken in a trial of the OX40 agonist ivuxolimab. This sequence was found in an adult with an advanced solid tumor such as melanoma, head and neck, liver or kidney cancer.

The CDR3 loop reads CASSPDGGAGNEQFF. The CDR3 DNA follows: TGTGCCAGCTCACCAGATGGGGGAGCGGGCAATGAGCAGTTCTTC. The V gene is TRBV18, the J gene TRBJ2-1, with D maybe TRBD2 (6 bases). CDR3 length equals 15 residues. Germline V lookup: CDR1 KGHSH, CDR2 LQKENI. Between the trimmed V and J ends, which lost 2 bases and 6 bases, there was a span of 14 bases.